Listed here is a single TCR beta chain. The entire patient cohort was treatment-naive prior to thyroid surgery. This sample was taken from a study of metastatic and nonmetastatic thyroid tumors. This CDR3 is 16 amino acids long. Germline values: CDR1 DFQATT, CDR2 SNEGSKA (reference sequence). V lost 0 bases, J lost 1 base, and 16 bases lay in between. TCRdb re-called the PCR reads via MiXCR. The sample carries about 15,000 clones, about 35% recorded once. Sequenced sample: tumor tissue. This receptor was obtained from a male donor with papillary thyroid cancer or a benign thyroid nodule (not recorded which). Some clones in this sample may be carry-over from other donors' samples. The rearrangement joins TRBV20-1 to TRBJ2-7, with D perhaps matching TRBD1 (6 bases). Here the CDR3 reads CSARDSFWDNSYEQYF. In DNA, the CDR3 is TGCAGTGCTAGAGATAGTTTTTGGGACAATTCCTACGAGCAGTACTTC.